This T cell receptor (beta chain) came from a study of shared clonotypes between healthy human individuals. Repertoires were generated with immunoSEQ multiplex PCR, while TCRdb's copy carries only in-frame clones and drops some. The top ten hold 0.13% of the sample, which has roughly 2 million clones, 95% seen once. Study-wide results and limits: In contrast to clonotypes shared by all four donors, non-shared clonotypes had lower generation probabilities.

Comments on this clone: The antigen is undetermined.

The CDR3 is made up of 15 amino acids. V lost 1 base and J lost 5; bases outside the gene matches: 6. CDR1 and CDR2 from the germline V gene are GTSNPN and SVGIG (reference sequence). CD45RA+ naive and CD45RA-negative memory subsets were separated from CD4+ cells. This clonotype was sampled from a man aged 18 to 29 in good health. Specimen: naive CD4+ T cells sorted from blood. Indicated subset: CD45RA+ positively selected. The J gene is TRBJ2-5, the V gene TRBV30; 11 bases map to TRBD2. CDR3 DNA: TGTGCCTGGAGTGGGGGACTAGCGGTCCGGGAGACCCAGTACTTC. It translates to CAWSGGLAVRETQYF.